These T cell receptor beta chains were read from a single sample in a study of T cell responses to AZD1222 COVID-19 vaccine. The repertoire was sequenced with immunoSEQ multiplex PCR; TCRdb's copy has only in-frame clones and lacks some. Seen here are 110,000 to 150,000 clones, about nine tenths observed once, and the top ten hold around 3.5%. Sequencing was performed on peripheral blood, taken on day 0 of AZD1222 vaccination. The receptors originated from an adult in good health. Both conserved end residues are part of each CDR3. D genes are given only for firm matches. Clone size appears in some rows only: once, few, many, or a class for an expanded clone.

NA,16,TRBD2,TRBV7-2,TRBJ2-7,CASSLEAPSGRYEQYF,TGTGCCAGCAGCTTAGAAGCGCCTAGCGGGAGGTACGAGCAGTACTTC
NA,12,NA,TRBV30,TRBJ2-5,CAWSGRRETQYF,TGTGCCTGGAGTGGTAGACGGGAGACCCAGTACTTC
once,16,NA,TRBV19,TRBJ1-1,CASSIFPYEGDTEAFF,TGTGCCAGTAGTATTTTCCCCTACGAGGGTGACACTGAAGCTTTCTTT
NA,16,NA,TRBV7-9,TRBJ2-3,CATTLVPLLGTDTQYF,TGTGCCACCACACTTGTCCCTCTCCTAGGCACAGATACGCAGTATTTT
NA,15,TRBD1,TRBV10-3,TRBJ2-2,CAISVFQGVGGELFF,TGTGCCATCAGTGTTTTTCAGGGGGTCGGCGGGGAGCTGTTTTTT
NA,13,TRBD2,TRBV29-1,TRBJ2-7,CSVESSGSHEQYF,TGCAGCGTTGAGTCTAGCGGGAGCCACGAGCAGTACTTC
NA,13,NA,TRBV30,TRBJ1-4,CAWSVGVGEKLFF,TGTGCCTGGAGTGTAGGGGTGGGTGAAAAACTGTTTTTT
NA,13,TRBD1,TRBV30,TRBJ1-1,CAWSGQGGTEAFF,TGTGCCTGGAGTGGACAGGGTGGCACTGAAGCTTTCTTT
NA,17,NA,TRBV19,TRBJ2-1,CASSSRQAMSSYNEQFF,TGTGCCAGTAGTTCCCGACAGGCCATGAGCTCCTACAATGAGCAGTTCTTC
NA,17,NA,TRBV4-1,TRBJ1-6,CASSQEDARGPDSPLHF,TGCGCCAGCAGCCAAGAAGACGCACGAGGGCCCGATTCACCCCTCCACTTT
NA,13,NA,TRBV6-1,TRBJ2-7,CASRRGPSYEQYF,TGTGCCAGCAGACGTGGGCCTTCCTACGAGCAGTACTTC
NA,14,TRBD2,TRBV30,TRBJ2-3,CAWKLAGGWDTQYF,TGTGCCTGGAAGTTGGCGGGAGGATGGGATACGCAGTATTTT
NA,16,TRBD2,TRBV5-5,TRBJ2-7,CASSTAVGGGLYEQYF,TGTGCCAGCAGCACGGCGGTGGGCGGGGGTCTCTACGAGCAGTACTTC
NA,12,NA,TRBV13,TRBJ2-1,CASSTDYNEQFF,TGTGCCAGCTCCACAGATTACAATGAGCAGTTCTTC
NA,15,TRBD2,TRBV5-1,TRBJ2-5,CASSPMIAGVETQYF,TGCGCCAGCAGCCCCATGATAGCGGGAGTGGAGACCCAGTACTTC
few,15,NA,TRBV9,TRBJ2-3,CASSVGVGSTDTQYF,TGTGCCAGCAGCGTAGGGGTCGGCAGCACAGATACGCAGTATTTT
NA,17,TRBD1,TRBV13,TRBJ2-4,CASSVAGQGASKNIQYF,TGTGCCAGCAGCGTAGCCGGACAGGGGGCATCCAAAAACATTCAGTACTTC
NA,15,NA,TRBV6-4,TRBJ2-1,CASSGDGSSYNEQFF,TGTGCCAGCAGTGGGGACGGAAGCTCCTACAATGAGCAGTTCTTC
NA,13,NA,TRBV9,TRBJ1-2,CASKGPANYGYTF,TGTGCCAGCAAGGGGCCAGCTAACTATGGCTACACCTTC
NA,13,NA,TRBV6-4,TRBJ1-2,CASSASGTLSYTF,TGTGCCAGCAGTGCATCGGGAACACTTAGCTACACCTTC
NA,11,NA,TRBV12-5,TRBJ1-1,CASGLVSEAFF,TGTGCTAGTGGTTTGGTGTCCGAAGCTTTCTTT
NA,13,NA,TRBV6-4,TRBJ2-7,CASSDDVRGEQYF,TGTGCCAGCAGTGACGACGTAAGGGGCGAGCAGTACTTC
NA,16,NA,TRBV11-2,TRBJ1-1,CASSPRPVWANTEAFF,TGTGCCAGCAGCCCACGACCGGTCTGGGCGAACACTGAAGCTTTCTTT
NA,15,TRBD1,TRBV5-1,TRBJ1-2,CASSLSGQGIYGYTF,TGCGCCAGCAGCTTGTCCGGACAGGGGATCTATGGCTACACCTTC
NA,14,NA,TRBV2,TRBJ1-1,CASSEWARNTEAFF,TGTGCCAGCAGTGAATGGGCAAGGAACACTGAAGCTTTCTTT
NA,15,TRBD1,TRBV20-1,TRBJ1-6,CSASPGTGFNSPLHF,TGCAGTGCTAGTCCCGGGACAGGGTTTAATTCACCCCTCCACTTT
NA,15,TRBD1,TRBV6-5,TRBJ2-5,CASTTGQGRGETQYF,TGTGCCAGCACTACCGGACAGGGTCGAGGAGAGACCCAGTACTTC
NA,15,TRBD2,TRBV5-5,TRBJ2-1,CASSLFGRPYNEQFF,TGTGCCAGCAGCTTGTTCGGGAGGCCCTACAATGAGCAGTTCTTC
once,13,NA,TRBV11-3,TRBJ2-7,CASRDRGVHEQYF,TGTGCCAGCAGGGACCGGGGAGTCCACGAGCAGTACTTC
NA,15,NA,TRBV27,TRBJ2-7,CASSWGRTASYEQYF,TGTGCCAGCAGTTGGGGGCGGACAGCTTCCTACGAGCAGTACTTC
NA,14,TRBD2,TRBV19,TRBJ2-2,CASKERGDSRELFF,TGTGCCAGTAAGGAGCGGGGTGACAGCCGGGAGCTGTTTTTT
NA,17,NA,TRBV18,TRBJ2-6,CASSPRDTWSGANVLTF,TGTGCCAGCTCACCAAGAGACACTTGGTCTGGGGCCAACGTCCTGACTTTC
many,14,TRBD1,TRBV7-9,TRBJ1-4,CASSWGQAGEKLFF,TGTGCCAGCAGCTGGGGACAGGCGGGTGAAAAACTGTTTTTT
NA,13,NA,TRBV11-3,TRBJ2-5,CASSSRRFETQYF,TGTGCCAGCAGCTCCAGGAGGTTCGAGACCCAGTACTTC
NA,14,NA,TRBV19,TRBJ2-7,CASSSRDSPYEQYF,TGTGCCAGTAGTTCACGGGACTCGCCCTACGAGCAGTACTTC
NA,12,NA,TRBV3-1/TRBV3-2,TRBJ1-1,CASSQANTEAFF,TGTGCCAGCAGCCAAGCGAACACTGAAGCTTTCTTT
NA,14,NA,TRBV3-1/TRBV3-2,TRBJ2-1,CASSQVESYNEQFF,TGTGCCAGCAGCCAAGTAGAGTCCTACAATGAGCAGTTCTTC
NA,15,NA,TRBV7-2,TRBJ2-1,CASSLSSLSYNEQFF,TGTGCCAGCAGCTTAAGTTCGCTTTCCTACAATGAGCAGTTCTTC
NA,11,NA,TRBV3-1/TRBV3-2,TRBJ1-1,CASSVDREAFF,TGTGCCAGCAGCGTGGACAGAGAAGCTTTCTTT
once,14,TRBD2,TRBV7-3,TRBJ2-2,CASSFHGRPGELFF,TGTGCCAGCAGCTTCCACGGGAGGCCCGGGGAGCTGTTTTTT
NA,19,TRBD1,TRBV5-1,TRBJ2-7,CASSLALALQGRSSYEQYF,TGCGCCAGCAGCTTGGCCCTCGCCCTACAGGGGCGTTCTTCCTACGAGCAGTACTTC
once,13,NA,TRBV27,TRBJ1-1,CASSYSMNTEAFF,TGTGCCAGCAGTTATTCCATGAACACTGAAGCTTTCTTT
NA,13,NA,TRBV29-1,TRBJ2-7,CSAYGSLSYEQYF,TGCAGCGCCTATGGGAGCCTCTCCTACGAGCAGTACTTC
NA,12,NA,TRBV6-2/TRBV6-3,TRBJ1-1,CASSYGTMEAFF,TGTGCCAGCAGTTACGGGACAATGGAAGCTTTCTTT
NA,18,TRBD1,TRBV7-8,TRBJ1-5,CASSLRAAGGAGNQPQHF,TGTGCCAGCAGCTTAAGGGCAGCAGGGGGCGCAGGGAATCAGCCCCAGCATTTT
NA,15,NA,TRBV10-3,TRBJ1-5,CAISESIGGGQPQHF,TGTGCCATCAGTGAGTCGATCGGGGGCGGTCAGCCCCAGCATTTT
once,15,TRBD2,TRBV2,TRBJ2-5,CASRPEREGRETQYF,TGTGCCAGCCGCCCCGAGAGGGAGGGCCGCGAGACCCAGTACTTC
NA,15,TRBD2,TRBV2,TRBJ2-1,CASSGGTRSFNEQFF,TGTGCCAGCAGTGGGGGGACTAGGAGTTTCAATGAGCAGTTCTTC
NA,14,NA,TRBV5-1,TRBJ2-7,CASSLGQVNYEQYF,TGCGCCAGCAGCTTGGGACAGGTGAACTACGAGCAGTACTTC
NA,14,NA,TRBV24-1,TRBJ2-5,CATSDHRYQETQYF,TGTGCCACCAGTGATCACCGATACCAAGAGACCCAGTACTTC
NA,16,TRBD1,TRBV27,TRBJ1-2,CASSPLGQGIGYGYTF,TGTGCCAGCAGCCCTCTGGGACAGGGTATCGGCTATGGCTACACCTTC
NA,12,NA,TRBV5-4,TRBJ2-5,CASSGLQETQYF,TGTGCCAGCAGCGGGCTCCAAGAGACCCAGTACTTC
NA,16,NA,TRBV2,TRBJ1-2,CASSEAKGRGGYGYTF,TGTGCCAGCAGTGAAGCGAAAGGGAGGGGCGGATATGGCTACACCTTC
NA,16,TRBD2,TRBV14,TRBJ2-1,CASSHTPGRGGNEQFF,TGTGCCAGCAGCCATACACCGGGGCGCGGGGGCAATGAGCAGTTCTTC
NA,14,NA,TRBV27,TRBJ1-4,CASSPGTVSEKLFF,TGTGCCAGCAGTCCAGGGACGGTGAGCGAAAAACTGTTTTTT
NA,13,NA,TRBV14,TRBJ1-2,CASRAQGTGGYTF,TGTGCCAGCAGGGCCCAAGGCACGGGTGGCTACACCTTC
NA,15,NA,TRBV19,TRBJ1-5,CASSIRQGRGQPQHF,TGTGCCAGTAGTATACGGCAGGGGAGGGGTCAGCCCCAGCATTTT
NA,16,NA,TRBV19,TRBJ1-3,CASSIGVRQELDTIYF,TGTGCCAGTAGTATTGGTGTCAGGCAGGAATTGGACACCATATATTTT
NA,16,NA,TRBV18,TRBJ1-3,CASSLNPRGAGNTIYF,TGTGCCAGCTCACTAAACCCCAGGGGCGCTGGAAACACCATATATTTT